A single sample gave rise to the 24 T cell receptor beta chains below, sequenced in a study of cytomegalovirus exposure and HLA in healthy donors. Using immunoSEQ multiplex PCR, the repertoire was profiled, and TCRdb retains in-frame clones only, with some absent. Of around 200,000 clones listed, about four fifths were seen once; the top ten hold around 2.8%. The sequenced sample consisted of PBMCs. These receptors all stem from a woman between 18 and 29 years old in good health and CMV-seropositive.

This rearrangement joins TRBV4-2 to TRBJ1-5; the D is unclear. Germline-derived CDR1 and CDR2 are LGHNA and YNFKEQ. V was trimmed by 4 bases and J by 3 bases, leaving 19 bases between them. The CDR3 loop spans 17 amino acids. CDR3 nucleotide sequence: TGTGCCAGCAGCCCGCGGGGAGAGGAGGGCTACAATCAGCCCCAGCATTTT. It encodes CASSPRGEEGYNQPQHF.

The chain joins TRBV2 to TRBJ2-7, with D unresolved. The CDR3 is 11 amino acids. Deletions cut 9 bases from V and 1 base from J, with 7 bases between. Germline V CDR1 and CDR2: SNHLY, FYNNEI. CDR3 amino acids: CASGHSYEQYF. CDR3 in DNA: TGTGCCAGTGGCCATTCCTACGAGCAGTACTTC.

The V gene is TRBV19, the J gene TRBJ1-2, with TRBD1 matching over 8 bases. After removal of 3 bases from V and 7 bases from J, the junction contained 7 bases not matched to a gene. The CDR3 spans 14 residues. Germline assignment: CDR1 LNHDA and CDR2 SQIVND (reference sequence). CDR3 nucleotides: TGTGCCAGTAGTATGGACAGGGCGGAGGCTGGCTACACCTTC. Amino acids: CASSMDRAEAGYTF.

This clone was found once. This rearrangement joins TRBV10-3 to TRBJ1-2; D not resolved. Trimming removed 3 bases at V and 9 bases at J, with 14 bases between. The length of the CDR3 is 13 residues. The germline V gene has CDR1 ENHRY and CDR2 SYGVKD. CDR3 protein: CAISDFWLYSYTF. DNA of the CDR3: TGTGCCATCAGTGATTTTTGGCTGTATAGCTACACCTTC.

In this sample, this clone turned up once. The CDR3 DNA is TGTGCCAGCAGCTTAGGCCCAGAATACCCTTCGGGCTACACCTTC. It is translated as CASSLGPEYPSGYTF. This chain uses TRBV7-6 with TRBJ1-2; D call uncertain. In germline, CDR1 is SGHVS, CDR2 FNYEAQ. The CDR3 covers 15 residues. Between the trimmed V and J ends, which lost 1 base and 8 bases, there was a span of 17 bases. Full variable domain (missing parts from reference TRBV7-6 and TRBJ1-2): GAGVSQSPRYKVTKRGQDVALRCDPISGHVSLYWYRQALGQGPEFLTYFNYEAQQDKSGLPNDRFSAERPEGSISTLTIQRTEQRDSAMYRCASSLGPEYPSGYTFGSGTRLTVV.

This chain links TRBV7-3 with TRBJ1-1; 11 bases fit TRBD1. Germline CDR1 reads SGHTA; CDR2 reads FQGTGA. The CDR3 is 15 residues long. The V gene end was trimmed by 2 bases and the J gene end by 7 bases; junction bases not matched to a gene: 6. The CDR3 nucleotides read TGTGCCAGCAGCTTAGGACAGGGGGCGCGGAGTGAAGCTTTCTTT. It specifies CASSLGQGARSEAFF.

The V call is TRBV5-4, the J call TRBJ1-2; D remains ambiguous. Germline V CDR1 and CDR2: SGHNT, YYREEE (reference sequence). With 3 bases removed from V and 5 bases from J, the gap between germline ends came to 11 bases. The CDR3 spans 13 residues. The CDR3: CASSSPGRYGYTF. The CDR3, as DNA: TGTGCCAGCAGCTCGCCCGGGAGATATGGCTACACCTTC.

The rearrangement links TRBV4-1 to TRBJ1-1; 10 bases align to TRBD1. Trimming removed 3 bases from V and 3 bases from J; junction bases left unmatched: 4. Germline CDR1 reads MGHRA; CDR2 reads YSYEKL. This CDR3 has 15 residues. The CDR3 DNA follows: TGCGCCAGCAGCCAGGCCGGGACAGGGGACACTGAAGCTTTCTTT. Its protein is CASSQAGTGDTEAFF.

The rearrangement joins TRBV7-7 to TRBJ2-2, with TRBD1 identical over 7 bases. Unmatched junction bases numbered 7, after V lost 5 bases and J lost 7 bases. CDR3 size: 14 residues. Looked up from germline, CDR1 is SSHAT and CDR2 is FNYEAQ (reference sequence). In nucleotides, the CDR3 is TGTGCCAGCAGCAAAGACAGGGTTGGCGGGGAGCTGTTTTTT. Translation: CASSKDRVGGELFF.

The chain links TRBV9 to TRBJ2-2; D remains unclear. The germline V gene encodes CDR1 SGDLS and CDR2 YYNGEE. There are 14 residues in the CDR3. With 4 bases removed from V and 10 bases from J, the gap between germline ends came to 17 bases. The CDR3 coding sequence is TGTGCCAGCAGCCTTGGGCCCGAAGTTGTGGAGCTGTTTTTT. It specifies CASSLGPEVVELFF.

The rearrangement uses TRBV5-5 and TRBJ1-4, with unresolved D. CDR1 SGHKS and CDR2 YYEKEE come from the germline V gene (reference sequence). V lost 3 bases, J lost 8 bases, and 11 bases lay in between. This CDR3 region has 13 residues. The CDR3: CASSYTAIEKLFF. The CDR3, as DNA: TGTGCCAGCAGCTATACAGCTATCGAAAAACTGTTTTTT. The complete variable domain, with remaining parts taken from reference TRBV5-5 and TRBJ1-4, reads DAGVTQSPTHLIKTRGQQVTLRCSPISGHKSVSWYQQVLGQGPQFIFQYYEKEERGRGNFPDRFSARQFPNYSSELNVNALLLGDSALYLCASSYTAIEKLFFGSGTQLSVL.

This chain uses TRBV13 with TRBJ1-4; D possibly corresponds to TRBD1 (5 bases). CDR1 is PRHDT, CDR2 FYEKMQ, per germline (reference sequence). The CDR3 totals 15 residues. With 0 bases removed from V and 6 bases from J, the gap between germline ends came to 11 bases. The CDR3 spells CASSLGPPGDEKLFF. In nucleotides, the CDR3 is TGTGCCAGCAGCTTAGGCCCCCCGGGGGATGAAAAACTGTTTTTT. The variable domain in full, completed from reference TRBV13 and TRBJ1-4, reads AAGVIQSPRHLIKEKRETATLKCYPIPRHDTVYWYQQGPGQDPQFLISFYEKMQSDKGSIPDRFSAQQFSDYHSELNMSSLELGDSALYFCASSLGPPGDEKLFFGSGTQLSVL.

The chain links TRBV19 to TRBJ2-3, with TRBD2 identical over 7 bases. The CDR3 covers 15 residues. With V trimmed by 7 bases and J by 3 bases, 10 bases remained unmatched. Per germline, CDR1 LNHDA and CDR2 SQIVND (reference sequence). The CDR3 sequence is CASTLGGVGTDTQYF. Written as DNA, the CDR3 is TGTGCCAGTACCCTGGGGGGGGTGGGGACAGATACGCAGTATTTT.

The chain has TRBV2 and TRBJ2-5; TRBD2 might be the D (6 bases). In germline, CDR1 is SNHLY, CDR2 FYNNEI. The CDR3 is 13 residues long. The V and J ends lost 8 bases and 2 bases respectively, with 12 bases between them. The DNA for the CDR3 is TGTGCCAGCCTTAGGGACTTACAAGAGACCCAGTACTTC. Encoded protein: CASLRDLQETQYF. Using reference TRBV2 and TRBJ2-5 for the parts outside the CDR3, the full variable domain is EPEVTQTPSHQVTQMGQEVILRCVPISNHLYFYWYRQILGQKVEFLVSFYNNEISEKSEIFDDQFSVERPDGSNFTLKIRSTKLEDSAMYFCASLRDLQETQYFGPGTRLLVL.

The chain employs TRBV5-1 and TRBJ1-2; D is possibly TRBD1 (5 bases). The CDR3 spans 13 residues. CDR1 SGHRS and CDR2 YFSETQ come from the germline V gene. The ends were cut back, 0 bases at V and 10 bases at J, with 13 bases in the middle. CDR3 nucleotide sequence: TGCGCCAGCAGCTTGGGGGTGACGGACAACTACACCTTC. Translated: CASSLGVTDNYTF.

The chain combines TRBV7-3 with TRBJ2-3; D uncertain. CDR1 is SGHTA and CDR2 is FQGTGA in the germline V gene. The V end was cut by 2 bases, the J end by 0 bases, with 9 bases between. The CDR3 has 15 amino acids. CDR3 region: CASSLLGISTDTQYF. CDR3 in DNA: TGTGCCAGCAGCTTACTCGGTATCAGCACAGATACGCAGTATTTT.

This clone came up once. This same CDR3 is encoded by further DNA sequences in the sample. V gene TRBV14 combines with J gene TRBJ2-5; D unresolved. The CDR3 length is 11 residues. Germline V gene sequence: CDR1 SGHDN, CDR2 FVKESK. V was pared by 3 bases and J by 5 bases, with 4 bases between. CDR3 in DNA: TGTGCCAGCAGCCAGAGGGAGACCCAGTACTTC. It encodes CASSQRETQYF.

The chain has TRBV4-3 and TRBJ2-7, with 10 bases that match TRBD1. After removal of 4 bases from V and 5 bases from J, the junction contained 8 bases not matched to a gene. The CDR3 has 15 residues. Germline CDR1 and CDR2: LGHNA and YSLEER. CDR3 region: CASSPGQGGTHEQYF. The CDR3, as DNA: TGCGCCAGCAGCCCCGGACAGGGGGGAACCCACGAGCAGTACTTC.

Written as DNA, the CDR3 is TGTGCCAGCAGCGCCCTAGGGACTCCCAAGGGGGGCTACACCTTC. This gives the protein CASSALGTPKGGYTF. This chain joins TRBV9 and TRBJ1-2; possibly TRBD1 for D (5 bases). The CDR3 is 15 residues long. Germline values: CDR1 SGDLS, CDR2 YYNGEE. Trimming removed 3 bases from V and 8 bases from J, with 20 bases in between.

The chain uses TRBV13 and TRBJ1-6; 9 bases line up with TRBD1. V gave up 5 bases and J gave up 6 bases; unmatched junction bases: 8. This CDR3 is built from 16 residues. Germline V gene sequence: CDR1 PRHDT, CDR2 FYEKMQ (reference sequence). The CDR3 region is CASSAPGQGRNSPLHF. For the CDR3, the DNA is TGTGCCAGCAGCGCACCGGGACAGGGCCGTAATTCACCCCTCCACTTT.

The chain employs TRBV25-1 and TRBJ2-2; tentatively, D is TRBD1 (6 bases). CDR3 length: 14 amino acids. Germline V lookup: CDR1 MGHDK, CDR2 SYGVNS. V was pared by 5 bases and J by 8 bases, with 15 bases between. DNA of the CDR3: TGTGCCAGCAGTTCTAGAGGGGGTAAAGGGGAGCTGTTTTTT. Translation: CASSSRGGKGELFF.

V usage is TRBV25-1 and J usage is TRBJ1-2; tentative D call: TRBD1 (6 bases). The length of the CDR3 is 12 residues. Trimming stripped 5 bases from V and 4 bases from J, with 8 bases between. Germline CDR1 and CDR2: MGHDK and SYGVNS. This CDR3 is CASSTGIYGYTF. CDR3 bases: TGTGCCAGCAGTACAGGGATCTATGGCTACACCTTC.

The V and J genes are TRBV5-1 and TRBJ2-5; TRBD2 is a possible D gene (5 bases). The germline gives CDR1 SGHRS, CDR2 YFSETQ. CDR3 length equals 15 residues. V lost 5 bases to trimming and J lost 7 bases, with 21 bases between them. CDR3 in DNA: TGCGCCAGCAGTACTAGTGTTGGTGGGTCCGGGACCCAGTACTTC. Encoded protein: CASSTSVGGSGTQYF.

In nucleotides, the CDR3 is TGTGCCAGCAGGCTCGCGGCAACTAATGAAAAACTGTTTTTT. This encodes CASRLAATNEKLFF. J is TRBJ1-4 and V is TRBV6-5; D gene ambiguous. Trimming took 6 bases from V and 0 from J, leaving 8 bases between them. Germline values: CDR1 MNHEY, CDR2 SVGAGI. CDR3 size: 14 residues.